Shown below are 22 T cell receptor beta chains from a single sample sequenced in a study of technical replicates of blood from a few donors. Data came from immunoSEQ multiplex PCR; TCRdb stores just in-frame clones and leaves some out. The sample holds tens of thousands of clones; 92% are singletons and the top ten take 0.36%. Material for sequencing was T cells isolated from PBMCs. These receptors all come from a human donor in good health.

This clone was counted a single time. V usage is TRBV7-2 and J usage is TRBJ2-5, with 7 bases that match TRBD2. The CDR3 loop spans 15 amino acids. The junction had 10 bases not matched to a gene; V was cut back by 5 bases and J by 4 bases. Germline CDR1 and CDR2: SGHTA and FQGNSA. The CDR3 loop reads CASSTSPSGPETQYF. The CDR3, as DNA: TGTGCCAGCAGCACGAGCCCTAGCGGCCCAGAGACCCAGTACTTC.

This chain links TRBV15 with TRBJ2-7; TRBD2 might be the D (6 bases). Germline values: CDR1 LNHNV, CDR2 YYDKDF (reference sequence). This CDR3 has 12 amino acids. The V end was cut by 8 bases, the J end by 6 bases, with 14 bases between. The CDR3, as DNA: TGTGCCACCGGAGGAGGCGGGGCCGAGCAGTACTTC. Its protein product is CATGGGGAEQYF.

The genes are TRBV15 and TRBJ1-4, with unresolved D. V gave up 1 base and J gave up 3 bases, with 24 bases separating them. In germline, CDR1 is LNHNV, CDR2 YYDKDF (reference sequence). This CDR3 has 20 amino acids. The CDR3 spells CATSRVLGRGVIPANEKLFF. The CDR3 DNA is TGTGCCACCAGCAGAGTCCTTGGTCGCGGGGTAATTCCGGCTAATGAAAAACTGTTTTTT.

V and J are TRBV7-9 and TRBJ2-5; 7 bases are shared with TRBD2. The CDR3 has 13 amino acids. V trimming: 4 bases; J trimming: 2 bases; junction bases outside the gene matches: 1. In germline, CDR1 is SEHNR, CDR2 FQNEAQ (reference sequence). CDR3 region: CASSWGGQETQYF. The CDR3, as DNA: TGTGCCAGCAGCTGGGGGGGACAAGAGACCCAGTACTTC.

The chain uses TRBV7-9 and TRBJ2-3; D not certain. The V end was cut by 2 bases, the J end by 4 bases, with 13 bases between. Germline assignment: CDR1 SEHNR and CDR2 FQNEAQ (reference sequence). This CDR3 contains 15 residues. This chain's CDR3 is CASSLKPRQSDTQYF. CDR3 coding DNA: TGTGCCAGCAGCTTAAAGCCCCGACAATCAGATACGCAGTATTTT.

The chain is built from TRBV6-5 and TRBJ1-1; D is undetermined. Germline loops: CDR1 MNHEY, CDR2 SVGAGI. The CDR3 totals 13 residues. V lost 6 bases and J lost 0, with 8 bases in between. CDR3 region: CASRGTVNTEAFF. CDR3 in DNA: TGTGCCAGCAGGGGCACGGTGAACACTGAAGCTTTCTTT.

This clone was picked up a small number of times. This chain links TRBV5-1 with TRBJ1-2, with a possible D match to TRBD1 (6 bases). This CDR3 region has 15 residues. Germline assignment: CDR1 SGHRS and CDR2 YFSETQ. The V end lost 3 bases, the J end lost 4 bases, and 16 bases lay between the germline ends. CDR3 DNA: TGCGCCAGCAGCTCCCGGGGGGGCAGGGGCTATGGCTACACCTTC. Translated, it gives CASSSRGGRGYGYTF. The full variable domain, in which reference TRBV5-1 and TRBJ1-2 provide the parts outside the CDR3, is KAGVTQTPRYLIKTRGQQVTLSCSPISGHRSVSWYQQTPGQGLQFLFEYFSETQRNKGNFPGRFSGRQFSNSRSEMNVSTLELGDSALYLCASSSRGGRGYGYTFGSGTRLTVV.

This clone turned up a few times. The CDR3 sequence: CAWSRVGGGQPQHF. The DNA for the CDR3 is TGTGCCTGGAGTCGGGTAGGGGGCGGTCAGCCCCAGCATTTT. This chain connects TRBV30 to TRBJ1-5, with TRBD1 matching over 7 bases. CDR1 and CDR2 from the germline V gene are GTSNPN and SVGIG (reference sequence). V lost 2 bases, J lost 6 bases, and 7 bases stayed unmatched. This CDR3 comprises 14 residues.

This sequence joins TRBV2 and TRBJ2-7, with TRBD2 matching 8 bases. Trimming took 3 bases from V and 3 from J; bases not matched to a gene: 4. The CDR3 has 14 residues. Germline CDR1 reads SNHLY; CDR2 reads FYNNEI. CDR3 DNA: TGTGCCAGCAGTGAGGTGACTAGCGTCTACGAGCAGTACTTC. Protein product: CASSEVTSVYEQYF.

This chain uses TRBV7-2 with TRBJ2-7; D is unclear. This CDR3 contains 12 residues. Per germline, CDR1 SGHTA and CDR2 FQGNSA. The V and J ends lost 3 bases and 4 bases respectively, with 7 bases between them. CDR3 amino acids: CASSLNWYEQYF. The CDR3 DNA follows: TGTGCCAGCAGCTTGAACTGGTACGAGCAGTACTTC. Together with reference TRBV7-2 and TRBJ2-7, the CDR3 gives the full variable domain: GAGVSQSPSNKVTEKGKDVELRCDPISGHTALYWYRQSLGQGLEFLIYFQGNSAPDKSGLPSDRFSAERTGGSVSTLTIQRTQQEDSAVYLCASSLNWYEQYFGPGTRLTVT.

The V call is TRBV5-6, the J call TRBJ1-5; D is possibly TRBD1 (6 bases). Trimming pared 5 bases from V and 5 bases from J, leaving 20 bases between. The CDR3 totals 16 residues. The germline CDR1 and CDR2 sequences are SGHDT and YYEEEE. The CDR3 reads CASRCIPRDTYQPQHF. The CDR3 region has the DNA TGTGCCAGCAGGTGCATCCCCCGGGACACTTATCAGCCCCAGCATTTT.

The rearrangement links TRBV4-1 to TRBJ1-1; D might be TRBD1 (6 bases). The germline V gene has CDR1 MGHRA and CDR2 YSYEKL. V gave up 4 bases and J gave up 2 bases, with 8 bases separating them. The CDR3 loop spans 13 amino acids. The DNA of the CDR3 is TGCGCCAGCAGCCTACAGGGAAACACTGAAGCTTTCTTT. Protein product: CASSLQGNTEAFF.

The chain is built from TRBV27 and TRBJ2-1; TRBD1 might be the D (5 bases). CDR1 is MNHEY and CDR2 is SMNVEV in the germline V gene (reference sequence). Trimming shortened V by 9 bases and J by 10 bases, and 19 bases separated the two germline ends. There are 13 residues in the CDR3. CDR3 region: CASQQSGRAEQFF. The CDR3 DNA reads as TGTGCCAGTCAACAATCGGGCAGGGCCGAGCAGTTCTTC.

The V and J genes are TRBV6-6 and TRBJ2-7; 13 bases agree with TRBD2. This CDR3 region has 15 residues. Germline V gives CDR1 MNHNY, CDR2 SVGAGI (reference sequence). V shed 4 bases and J 2 bases; nucleotides not matched to a gene: 2. The CDR3 nucleotides are TGTGCCAGCAGTTTCGGACTAGCGGGGGCCTACGAGCAGTACTTC. This codes for CASSFGLAGAYEQYF.

The V call is TRBV7-7, the J call TRBJ2-1, with 8 bases lining up with TRBD2. The V segment lost 4 bases and the J segment 3 bases; nucleotides outside the gene matches: 5. The CDR3 spans 15 residues. CDR1 is SSHAT and CDR2 is FNYEAQ in the germline V gene (reference sequence). For the CDR3, the DNA is TGTGCCAGCAGCTCGGTCGGGGGGGGCTACAATGAGCAGTTCTTC. Protein sequence: CASSSVGGGYNEQFF.

The chain is built from TRBV9 and TRBJ2-1, with 7 bases lining up with TRBD1. Germline CDR1 SGDLS, CDR2 YYNGEE. Trimming removed 4 bases from V and 0 bases from J; junction bases left unmatched: 4. There are 15 residues in the CDR3. Written as DNA, the CDR3 is TGTGCCAGCAGCTCATCAGGGGGCTCCTACAATGAGCAGTTCTTC. This gives the protein CASSSSGGSYNEQFF.

The chain carries TRBV25-1 and TRBJ2-7; D gene uncertain. V lost 3 bases, J lost 0 bases, and 6 bases lay in between. CDR1 and CDR2 (germline): MGHDK, SYGVNS. The CDR3 totals 13 residues. Here the CDR3 reads CASSDWSSYEQYF. For the CDR3, the DNA is TGTGCCAGCAGTGACTGGAGCTCCTACGAGCAGTACTTC.

The V and J genes are TRBV7-9 and TRBJ2-1; the D gene is possibly TRBD1 (5 bases). CDR3 length: 13 residues. In germline, CDR1 is SEHNR, CDR2 FQNEAQ (reference sequence). Trimming removed 6 bases from V and 5 bases from J, with 11 bases in between. CDR3 region: CASSIDRNNEQFF. DNA for the CDR3: TGTGCCAGCAGTATAGACAGAAACAATGAGCAGTTCTTC.

The chain carries TRBV7-2 and TRBJ2-7; 7 bases are a match to TRBD2. The J segment lost 0 bases and the V segment lost 6 bases, leaving 11 bases of the junction unmatched. Germline loops: CDR1 SGHTA, CDR2 FQGNSA. The CDR3 is 16 residues long. DNA for the CDR3: TGTGCCAGCAGATACTCGACTAGCCTCCCCTCCTACGAGCAGTACTTC. As protein: CASRYSTSLPSYEQYF.

The DNA of the CDR3 is TGTGCCAGCAGTTCCTTAGCGGGGCCCTACGAGCAGTACTTC. As protein: CASSSLAGPYEQYF. The V and J genes are TRBV28 and TRBJ2-7, with TRBD2 identical over 8 bases. CDR1 MDHEN and CDR2 SYDVKM come from the germline V gene. CDR3 length equals 14 residues. Trimming took 4 bases from V and 2 from J; bases not matched to a gene: 4.

The chain recombines TRBV19 with TRBJ1-4; 7 bases line up with TRBD1. V was clipped by 4 bases and J by 4 bases; unmatched bases: 18. The germline CDR1 and CDR2 sequences are LNHDA and SQIVND (reference sequence). This CDR3 is 19 amino acids long. CDR3: CASSTPPLTGKVLNEKLFF. The DNA of the CDR3 is TGTGCCAGTAGTACTCCTCCGCTGACAGGGAAGGTCCTTAATGAAAAACTGTTTTTT.

J is TRBJ1-2 and V is TRBV20-1; D remains unclear. Germline V lookup: CDR1 DFQATT, CDR2 SNEGSKA (reference sequence). The CDR3 spans 10 residues. DNA for the CDR3: TGCACCTTGACTGACTATGGCTACACCTTC. This translates into CTLTDYGYTF.